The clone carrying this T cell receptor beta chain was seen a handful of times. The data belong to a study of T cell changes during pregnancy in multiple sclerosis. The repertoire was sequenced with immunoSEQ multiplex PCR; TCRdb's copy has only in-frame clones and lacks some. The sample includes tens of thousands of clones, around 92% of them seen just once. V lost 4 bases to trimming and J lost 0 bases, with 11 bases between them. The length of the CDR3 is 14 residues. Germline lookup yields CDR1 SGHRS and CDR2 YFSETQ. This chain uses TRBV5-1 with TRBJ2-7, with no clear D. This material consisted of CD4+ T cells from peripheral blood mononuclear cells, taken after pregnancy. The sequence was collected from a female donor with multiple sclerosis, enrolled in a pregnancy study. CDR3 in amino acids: CASSPDASSYEQYF. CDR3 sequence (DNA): TGCGCCAGCAGCCCCGACGCTAGCTCCTACGAGCAGTACTTC.